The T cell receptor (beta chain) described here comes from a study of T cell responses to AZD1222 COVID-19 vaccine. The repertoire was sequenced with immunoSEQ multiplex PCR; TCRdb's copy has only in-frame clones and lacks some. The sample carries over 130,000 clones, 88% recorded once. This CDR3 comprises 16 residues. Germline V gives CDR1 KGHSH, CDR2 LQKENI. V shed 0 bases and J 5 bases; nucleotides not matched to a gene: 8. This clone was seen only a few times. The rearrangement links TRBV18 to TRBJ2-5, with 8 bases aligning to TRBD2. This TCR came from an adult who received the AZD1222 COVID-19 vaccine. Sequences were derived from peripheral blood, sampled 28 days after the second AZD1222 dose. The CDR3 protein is CASSPPTGGRWETQYF. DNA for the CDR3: TGTGCCAGCTCACCACCGACGGGGGGGCGCTGGGAGACCCAGTACTTC.